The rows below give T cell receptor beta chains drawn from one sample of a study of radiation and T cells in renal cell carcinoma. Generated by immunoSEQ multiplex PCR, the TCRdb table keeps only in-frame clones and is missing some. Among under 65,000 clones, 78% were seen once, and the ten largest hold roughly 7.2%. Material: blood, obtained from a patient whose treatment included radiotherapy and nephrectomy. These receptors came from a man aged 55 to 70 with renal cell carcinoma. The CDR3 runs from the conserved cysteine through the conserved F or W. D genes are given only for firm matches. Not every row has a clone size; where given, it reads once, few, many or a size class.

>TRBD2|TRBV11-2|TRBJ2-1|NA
TGTGCCAGCAGCCCAGGGACTAGCGGGAGGGCCGTAGTCAATGAGCAGTTCTTC
CASSPGTSGRAVVNEQFF
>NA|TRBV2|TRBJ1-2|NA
TGTGCCAGCAGTGCGGCGGCGCCAGCTGGCTATGGCTACACCTTC
CASSAAAPAGYGYTF
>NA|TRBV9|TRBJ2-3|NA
TGTGCCAGCAGCGTAGTGGGGGGCGCGTACACAGATACGCAGTATTTT
CASSVVGGAYTDTQYF
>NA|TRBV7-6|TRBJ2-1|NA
TGTGCCAGCAGCTTAGCCGGGAGACGGGTTTACAATGAGCAGTTCTTC
CASSLAGRRVYNEQFF
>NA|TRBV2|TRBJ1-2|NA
TGTGCCAGCAGTGAAAATGTCAGACCTGTAAAGTGGACCTTC
CASSENVRPVKWTF
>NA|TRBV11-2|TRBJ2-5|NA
TGTGCCAGCAGCTTTGAGACCCTACAAGAGACCCAGTACTTC
CASSFETLQETQYF
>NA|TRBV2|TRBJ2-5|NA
TGTGCCAGCACCCCTGGGAGTCGTCTAGAGACCCAGTACTTC
CASTPGSRLETQYF
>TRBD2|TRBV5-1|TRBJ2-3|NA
TGCGCCAGCAGCTTGGAAGCGGGGGGGCTCTCTACGCAGTATTTT
CASSLEAGGLSTQYF
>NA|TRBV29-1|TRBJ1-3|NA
TGCAGCGTACACCCAGTAGACTCTGGAAACACCATATATTTT
CSVHPVDSGNTIYF
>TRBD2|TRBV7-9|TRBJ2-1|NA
TGTGCCAGCAGCTTAGCTATACTAGCGGCCCCTGGGAATGAGCAGTTCTTC
CASSLAILAAPGNEQFF
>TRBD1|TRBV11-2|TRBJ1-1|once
TGTGCCAGCAGCTTACTCCCGGGACAGGGACCCACTGAAGCTTTCTTT
CASSLLPGQGPTEAFF
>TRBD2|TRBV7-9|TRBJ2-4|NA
TGTGCCAGCAGCTTCAGCCCGGGGGGAAACATTCAGTACTTC
CASSFSPGGNIQYF
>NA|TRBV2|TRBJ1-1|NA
TGTGCCAGCAGTGGGAATTTTGATGGCTACACTGAAGCTTTCTTT
CASSGNFDGYTEAFF
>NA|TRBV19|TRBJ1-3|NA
TGTGCCAGTACTCGAGCGGGCGGCAGCGGAAACACCATATATTTT
CASTRAGGSGNTIYF
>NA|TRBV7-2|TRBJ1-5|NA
TGTGCCAGCAGCTTAAATCTGCAGGTTAATCAGCCCCAGCATTTT
CASSLNLQVNQPQHF
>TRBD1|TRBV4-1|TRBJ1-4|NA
TGCGCCAGCAGCCAAGAGCTAATAGTCGGACAGGCCACGGGGCGTAATGAAAAACTGTTTTTT
CASSQELIVGQATGRNEKLFF
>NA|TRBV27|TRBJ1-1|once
TGTGCCAGCAGTCTTGGGCGTTTCACTGAAGCTTTCTTT
CASSLGRFTEAFF
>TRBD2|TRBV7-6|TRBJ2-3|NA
TGTGCCAGCAGCCGGAGCGGGAGTTCAGATACGCAGTATTTT
CASSRSGSSDTQYF
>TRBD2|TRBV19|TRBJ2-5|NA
TGTGCCAGTAGTTCTCCGGGACTAGAAACGGCCCAGTACTTC
CASSSPGLETAQYF
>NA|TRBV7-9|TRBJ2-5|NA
TGTGCCAGCAGCTTCAACGCCCAAGAGACCCAGTACTTC
CASSFNAQETQYF
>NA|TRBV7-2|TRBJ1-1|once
TGTGCCAGCAGCTTAGAACCCGGGAGGGACACTGAAGCTTTCTTT
CASSLEPGRDTEAFF
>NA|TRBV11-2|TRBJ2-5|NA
TGTGCCAGCAGCCATCGATCTTGGGCTACAGAGACCCAGTACTTC
CASSHRSWATETQYF
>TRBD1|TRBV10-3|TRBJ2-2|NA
TGTGCCATCAGTGACCGACAGGGCATGAACACCGGGGAGCTGTTTTTT
CAISDRQGMNTGELFF
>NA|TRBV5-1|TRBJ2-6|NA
TGCGCCAGCAGCTTGGGAGGGAGCTCTGGGGCCAACGTCCTGACTTTC
CASSLGGSSGANVLTF
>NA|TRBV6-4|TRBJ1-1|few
TGTGCCAGCAGTGAATTGGCAGGGATGAACACTGAAGCTTTCTTT
CASSELAGMNTEAFF
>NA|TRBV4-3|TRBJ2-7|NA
TGCGCCAGCAGCCAAGATTTTGGGGGTACCTACGAGCAGTACTTC
CASSQDFGGTYEQYF
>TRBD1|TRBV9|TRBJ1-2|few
TGTGCCAGCAGCCCTGGACAGGTAGACTATGGCTACACCTTC
CASSPGQVDYGYTF
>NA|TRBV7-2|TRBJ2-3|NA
TGTGCCAGCAGGGGTTTGGGGCTTGGCACAGATACGCAGTATTTT
CASRGLGLGTDTQYF
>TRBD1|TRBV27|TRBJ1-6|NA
TGTGCCAAAATTCCCTCCCGGGACAGAGTATATTCACCCCTCCACTTT
CAKIPSRDRVYSPLHF
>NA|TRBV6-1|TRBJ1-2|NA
TGTGCCAGCAGTGAAGCGAGGGCTAACTATGGCTACACCTTC
CASSEARANYGYTF
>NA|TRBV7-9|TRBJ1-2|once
TGTGCCAGCAGCAACGACCGGATGGGTGGCTACACCTTC
CASSNDRMGGYTF
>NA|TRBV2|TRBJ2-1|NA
TGTGCCAGCCGTGGAGTCTTCGATGAGCAGTTCTTC
CASRGVFDEQFF
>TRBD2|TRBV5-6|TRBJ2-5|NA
TGTGCCAGCAGCTCCCTTGGCGGGCGAGCGGGGGGTGAGTCGGAGACCCAGTACTTC
CASSSLGGRAGGESETQYF
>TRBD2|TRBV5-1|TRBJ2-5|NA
TGCGCCAGCGGTACTAGCGGGGGTCCACAAGAGACCCAGTACTTC
CASGTSGGPQETQYF
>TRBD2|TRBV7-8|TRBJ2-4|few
TGTGCCAGCAGCACTCTGGGGGGGGTTGGCAAAAACATTCAGTACTTC
CASSTLGGVGKNIQYF
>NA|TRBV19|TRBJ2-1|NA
TGTGCCAGTAAAAAGAGCGGTCCGAACTACAATGAGCAGTTCTTC
CASKKSGPNYNEQFF
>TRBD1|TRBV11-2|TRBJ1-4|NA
TGTGCCAGCAGCTTAATGGGACAGCTACCTGAAAAACTGTTTTTT
CASSLMGQLPEKLFF
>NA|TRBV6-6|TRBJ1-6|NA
TGTGCCACCTCGCAAGTCGGGGAAAATTCACCCCTCCACTTT
CATSQVGENSPLHF
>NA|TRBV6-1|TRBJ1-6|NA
TGTGCCAGCAGTGTTACCCAGGAGTCACCCCTCCACTTT
CASSVTQESPLHF
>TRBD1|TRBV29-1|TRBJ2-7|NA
TGCAGCGCTACAGGGGCTAGCTCCTACGAGCAGTACTTC
CSATGASSYEQYF
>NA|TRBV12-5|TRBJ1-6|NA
TGTGCTAGTGGTTACGGGGGAGCTAATTCACCCCTCCACTTT
CASGYGGANSPLHF
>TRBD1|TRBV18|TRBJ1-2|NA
TGTGCCAGCTCATCGGGACAGCCCTATGGCTACACCTTC
CASSSGQPYGYTF
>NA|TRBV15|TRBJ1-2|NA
TGTGCCACCAGTAGGGGTGGGGATGGCTATGGCTACACCTTC
CATSRGGDGYGYTF
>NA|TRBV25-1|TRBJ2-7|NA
TGTGCCAGCAGTGAATGGGGAGGCGGGGAAGCCTACGAGCAGTACTTC
CASSEWGGGEAYEQYF
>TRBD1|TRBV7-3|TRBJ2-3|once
TGTGCCAGCAGCATGCAGGGGGCAGATACGCAGTATTTT
CASSMQGADTQYF
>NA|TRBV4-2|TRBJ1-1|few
TGTGCCAGCAGCCAAGACATGGGGGTGAACACTGAAGCTTTCTTT
CASSQDMGVNTEAFF
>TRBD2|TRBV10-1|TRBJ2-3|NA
TGCGCCAGCAGTGAGTCGATCGCTAGCGGGGGCCCCAAGGGTTACACAGATACGCAGTATTTT
CASSESIASGGPKGYTDTQYF
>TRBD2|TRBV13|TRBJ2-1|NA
TGTGCCAGCAGCCGCCGGACTAGCGGGACCCATGAGCAGTTCTTC
CASSRRTSGTHEQFF
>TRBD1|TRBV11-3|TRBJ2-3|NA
TGTGCCAGCAGCTTACCGGACAGGGGGATTACAGATACGCAGTATTTT
CASSLPDRGITDTQYF
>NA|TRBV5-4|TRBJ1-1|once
TGTGCCAGCAGCTTGTTGGGGGACACTGAAGCTTTCTTT
CASSLLGDTEAFF
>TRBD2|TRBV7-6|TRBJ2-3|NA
TGTGCCAGCAGCTCCTCCGGGCGGGGGATAACAGATACGCAGTATTTT
CASSSSGRGITDTQYF
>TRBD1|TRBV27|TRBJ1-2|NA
TGTGCCAGCAGTCCGGCGGGACAGGGGTTTGGTGGCTACACCTTC
CASSPAGQGFGGYTF
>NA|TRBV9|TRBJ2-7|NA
TGTGCCAGCAGCCCCGGAAATTACGAGCAGTACTTC
CASSPGNYEQYF
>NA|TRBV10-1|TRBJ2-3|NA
TGCGCCAGCAGTGAGTCGAGGGCGGGTTCAGATACGCAGTATTTT
CASSESRAGSDTQYF
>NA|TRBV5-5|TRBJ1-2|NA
TGTGCCAGCAGCTCGCTGGTGGCGCCCGAATATGGCTACACCTTC
CASSSLVAPEYGYTF
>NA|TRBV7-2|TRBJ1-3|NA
TGTGCCAGCAGCTATAAAACGGGAAACACCATATATTTT
CASSYKTGNTIYF
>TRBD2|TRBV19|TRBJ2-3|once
TGTGCCAGTAGTAGCGGCAAGTGGGGAGGGGATACGCAGTATTTT
CASSSGKWGGDTQYF
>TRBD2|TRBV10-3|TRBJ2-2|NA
TGTGCCATCACCCCACTAGCGGGAGGAGGGACCGGGGAGCTGTTTTTT
CAITPLAGGGTGELFF